The 7 T cell receptor beta chains listed next were all sequenced from one sample in a study of liver allograft versus peripheral blood T cells. Turning to the study itself: Liver transplant recipients had T cell receptor repertoires compared between transplanted liver and peripheral blood.

From the reads, TCRdb called clonotypes with MiXCR, one entry per CDR3 protein. This sample has 2,000 or so distinct CDR3 sequences, with approximately 16% found just once. The origin of the receptors is a human patient who had a liver transplant. Some T cells may have originated in the graft donor.

In its sample, this clonotype ranks as large. V and J are TRBV6-5 and TRBJ1-6, with 7 positions matching TRBD1. The CDR3 is 13 amino acids. The germline CDR1 and CDR2 sequences are MNHEY and SVGAGI. The V and J ends lost 4 bases and 10 bases, in that order; junction bases with no gene match: 4. The CDR3: CASSFQGGSPLHF. In DNA, the CDR3 is TGTGCCAGCAGTTTTCAGGGGGGGTCACCCCTCCACTTT.

The rearrangement joins TRBV5-1 to TRBJ2-7; D unresolved. CDR3 length: 11 residues. Germline V CDR1 and CDR2: SGHRS, YFSETQ. Trimming took off 3 bases at V and 1 base at J, with 2 bases between the two ends. CDR3 nucleotide sequence: TGCGCCAGCAGCTCGTCCTACGAGCAGTACTTC. Translation: CASSSSYEQYF.

Relative to its sample, this clonotype is large. This sequence joins TRBV18 and TRBJ1-2; D uncertain. The germline V gene has CDR1 KGHSH and CDR2 LQKENI. The germline V and J ends were trimmed by 6 bases and 7 bases, with 15 bases remaining between them. CDR3 size: 13 residues. For the CDR3, the DNA is TGTGCCAGCTCCACCATCCGAGAGGTTGGCTACACCTTC. Protein sequence: CASSTIREVGYTF.

By proportion, this clonotype is large. The chain carries TRBV6-5 and TRBJ1-2; the D is unclear. Trimming pared 0 bases from V and 4 bases from J, leaving 12 bases between. The CDR3 spans 15 residues. Germline CDR1 reads MNHEY; CDR2 reads SVGAGI. In nucleotides, the CDR3 is TGTGCCAGCAGTTACTCGTCGGGCACCACCTATGGCTACACCTTC. This encodes CASSYSSGTTYGYTF.

This clonotype was recorded once. A much larger clonotype is one base distant, so this may be a read error. The gene calls are TRBV7-3 and TRBJ1-2, with D possibly being TRBD1 (5 bases). The V gene's germline CDR1 is SGHTA and CDR2 FQGTGA. This CDR3 region has 15 residues. The CDR3 nucleotides are TGTGCCAGCAGCTTAACAGGAGGGGATAACCATGGCTACACCTTC. Translating gives CASSLTGGDNHGYTF.

This clonotype is medium-sized (0.01 to 0.1%) within its sample. J is TRBJ2-7 and V is TRBV6-5; 10 bases are shared with TRBD2. This CDR3 contains 13 residues. V lost 8 bases, J lost 0 bases, and 1 base stayed unmatched. Per germline, CDR1 MNHEY and CDR2 SVGAGI. CDR3 protein: CASGTSDSYEQYF. In DNA form, the CDR3 reads TGTGCCAGCGGGACTAGCGACTCCTACGAGCAGTACTTC.

Sample share makes this clonotype medium-sized. This chain links TRBV20-1 with TRBJ2-7; D is perhaps TRBD1 (6 bases). V was trimmed by 5 bases and J by 3 bases, leaving 11 bases between them. This CDR3 spans 12 amino acids. CDR1 DFQATT and CDR2 SNEGSKA come from the germline V gene (reference sequence). DNA for the CDR3: TGCAGTGCTCGCCGGGACATCTACGAGCAGTACTTC. Its translation is CSARRDIYEQYF.